The next 22 T cell receptor beta chains were all read from a single sample in a study of T cells expressing NK-cell markers. TCRdb re-called the 5' RACE reads and shows each CDR3 protein once, DNA omitted. The sample features under 500,000 distinct CDR3 sequences, with more than 7% in its top ten. Sequencing was performed on blood T cells: a sorted CD56 or NKG2C T cell subset, CD4+ or CD8+ T cells, or bulk PBMC T cells (not recorded which). The receptors were gathered from a woman between 18 and 69 years old in good health.

The chain joins TRBV7-9 to TRBJ1-4; TCRdb's D call of TRBD1 is untestable without DNA. The CDR3 runs 16 residues. Per the germline V gene, CDR1 is SEHNR and CDR2 is FQNEAQ (reference sequence). CDR3 sequence: CASSSDRGRGNEKLFF.

This chain connects TRBV6-2 or TRBV6-3 to TRBJ2-7; with no DNA, the TCRdb D assignment of TRBD1 cannot be verified. Germline V lookup: CDR1 MNHEY, CDR2 SVGEGT. The length of the CDR3 is 15 residues. CDR3: CASSPFGGGPHEQYF.

This rearrangement joins TRBV7-9 to TRBJ1-2. CDR3 length: 14 amino acids. Germline V lookup: CDR1 SEHNR, CDR2 FQNEAQ (reference sequence). The CDR3 loop reads CASSLEAGRSGYTF.

The CDR3 loop is CASTQLRSYNEQFF. V and J are TRBV6-1 and TRBJ2-1. This CDR3 is built from 14 residues. Looked up from germline, CDR1 is MNHNS and CDR2 is SASEGT.

J is TRBJ1-5 and V is TRBV11-2; TCRdb returns TRBD1, unconfirmable since there is no DNA. This CDR3 has 15 residues. Germline CDR1 reads SGHAT; CDR2 reads FQNNGV. The CDR3 protein is CASSSTGGLNQPQHF.

The chain has TRBV5-1 and TRBJ2-3; TCRdb designates TRBD2, a call that cannot be tested without DNA. Germline-derived CDR1 and CDR2 are SGHRS and YFSETQ. This CDR3 has 15 amino acids. Here the CDR3 reads CASGLAGPSTDTQYF.

This chain connects TRBV12-3 or TRBV12-4 to TRBJ2-7; lacking DNA, the TRBD2 call made by TCRdb goes unchecked. The CDR3 totals 15 residues. This chain's CDR3 is CASSESGGGSYEQYF.

J is TRBJ2-2 and V is TRBV7-7; TCRdb names TRBD1, which stays unverified in the absence of DNA. The CDR3 contains 15 residues. From germline, CDR1 is SSHAT and CDR2 FNYEAQ (reference sequence). CDR3 in amino acids: CASRPVRAGTGELFF. The whole variable domain, remainder taken from reference TRBV7-7 and TRBJ2-2, is GAGVSQSPRYKVTKRGQDVTLRCDPISSHATLYWYQQALGQGPEFLTYFNYEAQPDKSGLPSDRFSAERPEGSISTLTIQRTEQRDSAMYRCASRPVRAGTGELFFGEGSRLTVL.

The CDR3 loop is CASYPGTVADTQYF. The V and J genes are TRBV5-1 and TRBJ2-3; TCRdb gives TRBD1 as the D gene, but with no DNA this cannot be confirmed. The V gene's germline CDR1 is SGHRS and CDR2 YFSETQ. The CDR3 length is 14 residues.

This sequence joins TRBV5-6 and TRBJ1-3; absent DNA, TCRdb's TRBD1 call cannot be checked. The CDR3 loop spans 15 amino acids. Germline-derived CDR1 and CDR2 are SGHDT and YYEEEE. The CDR3 here is CASSSWGLAGNTIYF.

The chain couples TRBV20-1 to TRBJ2-3; the TCRdb call, TRBD2, lacks DNA for checking. In germline, CDR1 is DFQATT, CDR2 SNEGSKA (reference sequence). The CDR3 spans 14 residues. CDR3 sequence reads: CSARPSGTGDTQYF.

The genes are TRBV12-3 or TRBV12-4 and TRBJ1-2. The CDR3 extends over 15 amino acids. The CDR3 is CASSFTASGNYGYTF.

The genes are TRBV7-2 and TRBJ2-4. There are 13 residues in the CDR3. In germline, CDR1 is SGHTA, CDR2 FQGNSA. This CDR3 is CASSFHSEDIQYF.

The genes are TRBV25-1 and TRBJ1-6; the TRBD1 assignment by TCRdb is unverifiable without DNA. The CDR3 length is 19 residues. Germline CDR1 MGHDK, CDR2 SYGVNS. The CDR3: CASSEYWDGPSSYNSPLHF.

The chain is built from TRBV20-1 and TRBJ2-5. From germline, CDR1 is DFQATT and CDR2 SNEGSKA (reference sequence). The CDR3 totals 18 residues. CDR3 region: CSADSDRLQELNRETQYF.

This chain links TRBV20-1 with TRBJ1-2; lacking DNA, the TRBD1 call made by TCRdb goes unchecked. The CDR3 consists of 13 residues. Germline V lookup: CDR1 DFQATT, CDR2 SNEGSKA (reference sequence). CDR3 residues: CSAKATGDYGYTF.

The chain uses TRBV11-1 and TRBJ1-1. Germline CDR1 reads SGHAT; CDR2 reads FQDESV (reference sequence). The CDR3 spans 11 residues. CDR3 region: CASSSSPEAFF.

CDR3 amino acids: CASSVGPSGIRIQETQYF. V usage is TRBV19 and J usage is TRBJ2-5; there is no DNA to check the TCRdb D call of TRBD2. CDR3 length: 18 amino acids. Per germline, CDR1 LNHDA and CDR2 SQIVND (reference sequence).

The chain joins TRBV12-3 or TRBV12-4 to TRBJ2-1; absent DNA, TCRdb's TRBD2 call cannot be checked. The CDR3 consists of 14 residues. The CDR3 protein is CASRPSGGNNEQFF.

CDR3 sequence reads: CASSSYGGVEKLFF. The V gene is TRBV7-2, the J gene TRBJ1-4. This CDR3 has 14 amino acids. Germline loops: CDR1 SGHTA, CDR2 FQGNSA. Full variable domain (rest looked up from reference TRBV7-2 and TRBJ1-4): GAGVSQSPSNKVTEKGKDVELRCDPISGHTALYWYRQSLGQGLEFLIYFQGNSAPDKSGLPSDRFSAERTGGSVSTLTIQRTQQEDSAVYLCASSSYGGVEKLFFGSGTQLSVL.

The rearrangement links TRBV5-1 to TRBJ2-7. CDR3 size: 12 residues. Germline V lookup: CDR1 SGHRS, CDR2 YFSETQ. The CDR3 sequence is CASSWPGYEQYF.

The gene calls are TRBV5-5 and TRBJ1-1; TCRdb names TRBD1, which stays unverified in the absence of DNA. Germline V gene data show CDR1 as SGHKS and CDR2 as YYEKEE (reference sequence). The CDR3 is made up of 16 amino acids. The CDR3 loop reads CASRPSPGTGNTEAFF.